This TCR beta chain was identified in a study of blood T cell repertoires in COVID-19. The wider study: Sites in the United States, Italy and Spain provided acute and convalescent COVID-19 samples.

The CDR3 contains 13 residues. Germline values: CDR1 LNHDA, CDR2 SQIVND (reference sequence). V lost 3 bases, J lost 7 bases, and 2 bases stayed unmatched. The method was immunoSEQ multiplex PCR; TCRdb's version includes in-frame clones alone and lacks a portion of them. This sample has a few hundred thousand clones, with about 79% found just once. This clone was detected a few times. The chain has TRBV19 and TRBJ1-5, with 8 bases fitting TRBD1. The specimen sequenced was peripheral blood. The source of this sequence is a man aged 40-55 years who had recovered from COVID-19. DNA of the CDR3: TGTGCCAGTAGTATGACAGGGGCACAGCCCCAGCATTTT. Protein product: CASSMTGAQPQHF.